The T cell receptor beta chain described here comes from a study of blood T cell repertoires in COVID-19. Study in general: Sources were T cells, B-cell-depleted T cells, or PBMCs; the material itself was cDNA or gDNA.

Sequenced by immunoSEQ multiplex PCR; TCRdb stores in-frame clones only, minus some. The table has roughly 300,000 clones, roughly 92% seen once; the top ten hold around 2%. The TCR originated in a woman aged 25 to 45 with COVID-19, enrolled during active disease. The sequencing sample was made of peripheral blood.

CDR3 amino acids: CATSRELAGAANEQFF. The CDR3 DNA follows: TGTGCCACCAGCAGAGAACTAGCGGGAGCTGCCAATGAGCAGTTCTTC. J is TRBJ2-1 and V is TRBV15, with 11 bases aligning to TRBD2. The CDR3 extends over 16 amino acids. The V segment lost 0 bases and the J segment 6 bases; nucleotides outside the gene matches: 4. The germline V gene encodes CDR1 LNHNV and CDR2 YYDKDF (reference sequence).